What follows describes a single TCR beta chain. The CDR3 contains 14 residues. CDR1 is LNHDA, CDR2 SQIVND, per germline (reference sequence). Trimming left V 4 bases short and J 4 bases short, with 8 bases between. This record comes from a study of blood T cell repertoires in COVID-19. Across the study: Collection of acute and convalescent COVID-19 samples took place in the United States, Italy and Spain. PBMCs, B-cell-depleted T cells, or T cells provided the cDNA or gDNA that made up the material.

Across about two dozen US areas, participants ranged in age from roughly 18 to 95 years. Assignments of participants to cohorts depended upon their own reported clinical history. Profiling relied on immunoSEQ multiplex PCR, and the TCRdb table lists in-frame clones only, not all of them. The table records about 250,000 clones, more than 75% of them present only once. This TCR was sampled from a woman aged 50 to 60 who had recovered from COVID-19. This sequence joins TRBV19 and TRBJ2-6; unclear D gene. Sequenced input: PBMCs or T cells enriched from blood (not recorded which). For the CDR3, the DNA is TGTGCCAGTAGTACCCGGGTAGGGGCCAACGTCCTGACTTTC. It translates to CASSTRVGANVLTF.